Following are 15 T cell receptor beta chains from one sample sequenced in a study of T-cell reconstitution after alpha-beta-depleted transplantation in children. Findings and caveats of the study: Counts and diversity of T cells one year after transplant came mostly from newly produced T cells.

Antigen specificity for these receptors is unknown. This sample's TCRbeta library carried unique molecular identifier barcodes. MiXCR was run by TCRdb on the PCR reads, yielding one entry per CDR3 protein. There are a few hundred thousand distinct CDR3 sequences in the sample; just over 7.5% occur only once, and 9.1% lies in the top ten. Sequenced material: peripheral blood, taken 360 days after TCRalphabeta/CD19-depleted stem cell transplant. The receptors were sampled from a female patient aged 2-9 years who had a stem cell transplant for Fanconi anemia, so the T cells may come from the graft donor.

The V call is TRBV11-1, the J call TRBJ2-1; D is unclear. Germline-derived CDR1 and CDR2 are SGHAT and FQDESV (reference sequence). The CDR3 covers 18 residues. Trimming stripped 0 bases from V and 0 bases from J, with 15 bases between. The DNA of the CDR3 is TGTGCCAGCAGCTTAGCGACGGGTTCCCTTAGCTCCTACAATGAGCAGTTCTTC. This codes for CASSLATGSLSSYNEQFF.

With respect to this clonotype: A much bigger clone sits one base away, suggesting this may be a read error. The chain joins TRBV5-1 to TRBJ2-3; possibly TRBD1 or TRBD2 for D (5 bases each). CDR3 size: 16 residues. Germline CDR1 reads SGHRS; CDR2 reads YFSETQ. The CDR3 sequence is CASSPGRDQSTDTQDF. CDR3 nucleotides: TGCGCCAGCAGCCCGGGCCGGGACCAGAGCACAGATACGCAGGATTTT.

The chain carries TRBV18 and TRBJ1-2, with 7 positions matching TRBD1. Germline V lookup: CDR1 KGHSH, CDR2 LQKENI. V was clipped by 5 bases and J by 3 bases; unmatched bases: 9. The CDR3 is 15 amino acids. CDR3 in amino acids: CASSDQDRWDYGYTF. The CDR3 DNA follows: TGTGCCAGCTCAGACCAGGACAGGTGGGACTATGGCTACACCTTC.

This clonotype was found many times. V usage is TRBV20-1 and J usage is TRBJ2-5; possible D gene TRBD2, 6 bases. Germline lookup yields CDR1 DFQATT and CDR2 SNEGSKA (reference sequence). V shed 2 bases and J shed 2 bases, with 12 bases lying between them. The CDR3 length is 14 residues. DNA of the CDR3: TGCAGTGCTAGACCTGGGGGGAGGCAAGAGACCCAGTACTTC. Translation: CSARPGGRQETQYF.

This clonotype showed up many times. This chain links TRBV5-1 with TRBJ2-1; 8 bases align to TRBD2. The CDR3 consists of 17 residues. Germline assignment: CDR1 SGHRS and CDR2 YFSETQ. V dropped 5 bases and J dropped 0; count of bases not matched to a gene: 10. CDR3 sequence reads: CASRPVSGTFSYNEQFF. The CDR3 bases are TGCGCCAGCAGACCAGTTAGCGGGACCTTCTCCTACAATGAGCAGTTCTTC.

V is TRBV21-1 and J is TRBJ1-2; TRBD1 reflects the table's D call only, with no check against the DNA. TRBV21-1 is flagged as a pseudogene. This CDR3 contains 11 residues. The CDR3 reads CARTGGYGYTF. The CDR3 bases are TGTGCCAGGACAGGGGGCTATGGCTACACCTTC.

V gene TRBV30 combines with J gene TRBJ1-2; the match to TRBD1 covers 7 bases. CDR1 is GTSNPN and CDR2 is SVGIG in the germline V gene (reference sequence). With V trimmed by 4 bases and J by 6 bases, 8 bases remained unmatched. The CDR3 spans 13 residues. The CDR3 spells CAWTQGGLDGYTF. The CDR3 DNA reads as TGTGCCTGGACCCAGGGGGGGTTGGATGGCTACACCTTC.

The CDR3 region is CASSVTSGLNTEAFF. CDR3 nucleotide sequence: TGTGCCAGCAGCGTAACGTCCGGATTGAACACTGAAGCTTTCTTT. The chain couples TRBV9 to TRBJ1-1; D not certain. This CDR3 contains 15 residues. V was pared by 1 base and J by 0 bases, with 10 bases between. CDR1 is SGDLS, CDR2 YYNGEE, per germline.

This clonotype occurred many times. The J gene is TRBJ2-3, the V gene TRBV12-3 or TRBV12-4; TRBD2 agrees at 8 bases. The CDR3 has 17 amino acids. With V trimmed by 3 bases and J by 0 bases, 8 bases remained unmatched. The DNA of the CDR3 is TGTGCCAGCAGTTTCAGCGCGGGGGGACTAAGCACAGATACGCAGTATTTT. Amino acids: CASSFSAGGLSTDTQYF.

This clonotype was seen repeatedly, ten times or more. J is TRBJ2-2 and V is TRBV7-2, with 10 bases identical to TRBD2. Germline V gene data show CDR1 as SGHTA and CDR2 as FQGNSA. The CDR3 loop spans 17 amino acids. Losses at the gene ends were 4 bases for V and 5 bases for J; bases not matched to a gene: 10. The CDR3: CASSSSLAGVGTGELFF. The CDR3 region has the DNA TGTGCCAGCAGCTCCTCCCTAGCGGGAGTTGGAACCGGGGAGCTGTTTTTT.

This clonotype was seen at least ten times. V is TRBV4-2 and J is TRBJ2-2; D is unclear. Per germline, CDR1 LGHNA and CDR2 YNFKEQ. Trimming pared 0 bases from V and 5 bases from J, leaving 7 bases between. This CDR3 spans 14 amino acids. The CDR3 DNA reads as TGTGCCAGCAGCCAAGACGGTCGGACCGGGGAGCTGTTTTTT. Its protein is CASSQDGRTGELFF.

This clonotype has ten or more counts. The chain is built from TRBV5-1 and TRBJ2-5, with D possibly TRBD2 on 6 matching bases. The CDR3 has 16 amino acids. The germline V gene encodes CDR1 SGHRS and CDR2 YFSETQ. V shed 1 base and J shed 2 bases, with 15 bases lying between them. CDR3 amino acids: CASSLIPRELQETQYF. CDR3 nucleotide sequence: TGCGCCAGCAGCTTGATCCCCCGGGAGCTACAAGAGACCCAGTACTTC.

The table lists this clonotype with many counts. The rearrangement joins TRBV4-3 to TRBJ1-4; TRBD1 is a possible D gene (5 bases). This CDR3 has 16 residues. The germline V gene has CDR1 LGHNA and CDR2 YSLEER. The V end was cut by 1 base, the J end by 2 bases, with 11 bases between. The CDR3 region is CASSQGSGVTNEKLFF. In nucleotides, the CDR3 is TGCGCCAGCAGCCAAGGTTCGGGGGTGACTAATGAAAAACTGTTTTTT.

The rearrangement uses TRBV7-9 and TRBJ1-1; D might be TRBD1 (6 bases). Deletions cut 1 base from V and 1 base from J, with 7 bases between. The CDR3 is 14 residues long. Germline values: CDR1 SEHNR, CDR2 FQNEAQ (reference sequence). In nucleotides, the CDR3 is TGTGCCAGCAGCTTAGTGACAGGGAACACTGAAGCTTTCTTT. Its protein product is CASSLVTGNTEAFF.

The sample holds many counts of this clonotype. The chain recombines TRBV10-3 with TRBJ2-7; 8 nucleotides match TRBD1. CDR1 is ENHRY and CDR2 is SYGVKD in the germline V gene. With V trimmed by 10 bases and J by 1 base, 6 bases remained unmatched. This CDR3 has 13 residues. CDR3 sequence (DNA): TGTGCCAGCGGGGACAGGTTTTCCTACGAGCAGTACTTC. As protein: CASGDRFSYEQYF.